Below, 15 T cell receptor beta chains from the same sample are listed, as sequenced in a study of blood T cell repertoires in COVID-19 (TCRdb year 2020). Preparation of the library involved the immunoSEQ multiplex PCR assay. The table comes from immuneACCESS by way of TCRdb, which keeps in-frame sequences with V and J called. Part of the clones is missing from these tables; in studies checked, under half for an unresolved V gene and the rest for unknown reasons. The table for this sample lists a few hundred thousand clones; around 88% of them were counted only once. The ten most abundant clones make up around 10% of the sample. The sequenced sample consisted of PBMCs or T cells enriched from blood (not recorded which). The receptor set was obtained from a man in his forties or fifties who had recovered from COVID-19.

As to this clone: A junction end diverges from the germline sequence, so it may reflect a read error. V gene TRBV29-1 combines with J gene TRBJ1-1, with a weak D call TRBD1 (6 bases). Germline values: CDR1 SQVTM, CDR2 ANQGSEA. The length of the CDR3 is 11 residues. The CDR3 loop is CSLRTASDAFF. DNA of the CDR3: TGCAGCCTGCGGACAGCCTCTGACGCTTTCTTT.

The rearrangement joins TRBV7-6 to TRBJ2-1, with 7 bases aligning to TRBD2. V lost 0 bases, J lost 2 bases, and 7 bases stayed unmatched. This CDR3 is built from 17 residues. The germline V gene encodes CDR1 SGHVS and CDR2 FNYEAQ. The CDR3 sequence is CASSLAQGGRAYNEQFF. CDR3 sequence (DNA): TGTGCCAGCAGCTTAGCGCAGGGCGGGAGAGCCTACAATGAGCAGTTCTTC.

V and J are TRBV3-1 (or the pseudogene TRBV3-2) and TRBJ2-5; TRBD2 matches 12 bases. Trimming removed 2 bases from V and 4 bases from J; junction bases left unmatched: 2. This CDR3 comprises 15 residues. The V gene's germline CDR1 is LGHDT and CDR2 YNNKEL (reference sequence). The CDR3, as DNA: TGTGCCAGCAGCCAAACTAGCGGGGGGAGAGAGACCCAGTACTTC. Amino acids: CASSQTSGGRETQYF.

This CDR3 reads CASSRGGTSGGGEQFF. Here the CDR3 DNA reads TGTGCCAGCAGCCGTGGTGGGACTAGCGGGGGTGGGGAGCAGTTCTTC. The gene calls are TRBV7-2 and TRBJ2-1; 14 bases are shared with TRBD2. Trimming took 5 bases from V and 10 from J; bases not matched to a gene: 10. The CDR3 totals 16 residues. In germline, CDR1 is SGHTA, CDR2 FQGNSA.

With regard to this clone: An end of the junction does not agree with germline; a read error may underlie this. The rearrangement uses TRBV19 and TRBJ1-2; 7 bases line up with TRBD1. Germline CDR1 and CDR2: LNHDA and SQIVND (reference sequence). The CDR3 covers 14 residues. Written as DNA, the CDR3 is TGTGCCAGTAGCCCGGGACAGTCAAACTATAGCTACACCTTC. It translates to CASSPGQSNYSYTF. The whole variable domain, remainder taken from reference TRBV19 and TRBJ1-2, is DGGITQSPKYLFRKEGQNVTLSCEQNLNHDAMYWYRQDPGQGLRLIYYSQIVNDFQKGDIAEGYSVSREKKESFPLTVTSAQKNPTAFYLCASSPGQSNYSYTFGSGTRLTVV.

V usage is TRBV5-6 and J usage is TRBJ2-7; 9 bases agree with TRBD1. Germline CDR1 reads SGHDT; CDR2 reads YYEEEE. The CDR3 extends over 13 amino acids. V dropped 3 bases and J dropped 7; count of bases not matched to a gene: 5. The CDR3 sequence is CASSWDRAGEQYF. CDR3 DNA sequence: TGTGCCAGCAGCTGGGACAGGGCGGGGGAGCAGTACTTC. The entire variable domain, with the rest obtained from reference TRBV5-6 and TRBJ2-7, is as follows: DAGVTQSPTHLIKTRGQQVTLRCSPKSGHDTVSWYQQALGQGPQFIFQYYEEEERQRGNFPDRFSGHQFPNYSSELNVNALLLGDSALYLCASSWDRAGEQYFGPGTRLTVT.

This clone came up once. V usage is TRBV5-6 and J usage is TRBJ1-1; 7 bases line up with TRBD1. Germline assignment: CDR1 SGHDT and CDR2 YYEEEE. V trimming: 0 bases; J trimming: 3 bases; junction bases outside the gene matches: 2. There are 14 residues in the CDR3. The CDR3 region is CASSLADRDTEAFF. CDR3 DNA sequence: TGTGCCAGCAGCTTGGCCGACAGGGACACTGAAGCTTTCTTT.

V is TRBV7-2 and J is TRBJ2-3; 12 bases are a match to TRBD1. The CDR3 has 18 amino acids. The germline gives CDR1 SGHTA, CDR2 FQGNSA. Germline trimming cut 5 bases from V and 7 bases from J; bases unmatched to any gene: 16. The CDR3 sequence: CASSTLGQGASIIYTQYF. CDR3 DNA sequence: TGTGCCAGCAGCACGCTGGGACAGGGGGCAAGCATAATATATACGCAGTATTTT.

The genes are TRBV7-8 and TRBJ1-2; a possible D gene is TRBD1 (5 bases). V was shortened by 7 bases and J by 2 bases, with 23 bases between the two germline ends. Germline assignment: CDR1 SGHVS and CDR2 FQNEAQ. The CDR3 loop spans 17 amino acids. CDR3 amino acids: CASNQHTGDGGNYGYTF. The CDR3, as DNA: TGTGCCAGCAACCAGCACACGGGGGACGGAGGAAACTATGGCTACACCTTC.

This chain connects TRBV4-2 to TRBJ2-7; D is possibly TRBD1 (6 bases). The germline V gene has CDR1 LGHNA and CDR2 YNFKEQ. The CDR3 length is 16 residues. Trimming removed 0 bases from V and 2 bases from J, with 14 bases in between. CDR3 protein: CASSQEAPQGTYEQYF. The CDR3 bases are TGTGCCAGCAGCCAAGAAGCCCCACAGGGAACCTACGAGCAGTACTTC.

The chain recombines TRBV12-5 with TRBJ1-5, with 7 bases that match TRBD1. J lost 3 bases, V lost 0 bases, and 23 bases had no gene match. This CDR3 comprises 22 residues. Germline V CDR1 and CDR2: LGHNT, FRNRAP. DNA of the CDR3: TGTGCTAGTGGTTTGGTAAATCGCTCGGCCAGGGGGAACATAGAGGACAATCAGCCCCAGCATTTT. This translates into CASGLVNRSARGNIEDNQPQHF.

The gene calls are TRBV19 and TRBJ2-3; 8 bases agree with TRBD1. Germline CDR1 LNHDA, CDR2 SQIVND (reference sequence). This CDR3 has 16 residues. The J segment lost 2 bases and the V segment lost 1 base, leaving 5 bases of the junction unmatched. The DNA for the CDR3 is TGTGCCAGTAGTATAGTCGCCCAGGGGGCCACAGATACGCAGTATTTT. This encodes CASSIVAQGATDTQYF.

The chain joins TRBV18 to TRBJ1-4; D uncertain. Between the trimmed V and J ends, which lost 2 bases and 3 bases, there was a span of 25 bases. The CDR3 is 20 amino acids. Germline CDR1 reads KGHSH; CDR2 reads LQKENI. As DNA, the CDR3 is TGTGCCAGCTCACCAATCGCCCCGGGCAGAGGGATCGCACCTAATGAAAAACTGTTTTTT. Translated: CASSPIAPGRGIAPNEKLFF.

V and J are TRBV7-2 and TRBJ2-7; 12 bases match TRBD2. Germline lookup yields CDR1 SGHTA and CDR2 FQGNSA. The ends lost 2 bases at V and 3 bases at J; junction bases unmatched: 5. CDR3 length: 16 residues. CDR3 residues: CASSLTPTSGSYEQYF. CDR3 bases: TGTGCCAGCAGCTTAACCCCGACTAGCGGGAGCTACGAGCAGTACTTC.

J is TRBJ2-5 and V is TRBV5-1; weak D call: TRBD1 (6 bases). V was pared by 0 bases and J by 2 bases, with 11 bases between. Germline lookup yields CDR1 SGHRS and CDR2 YFSETQ. CDR3 length equals 15 residues. CDR3 in amino acids: CASSLVTGIQETQYF. For the CDR3, the DNA is TGCGCCAGCAGCTTGGTTACAGGGATACAAGAGACCCAGTACTTC.